A single sample is the source of the 21 T cell receptor beta chains below, sequenced in a study of T cells in Graves' hyperthyroidism and ophthalmopathy (dated by TCRdb to the late 2010s). Library preparation was by multiplex PCR. Instrument used: Illumina HiSeq 2000. The TCR beta CDR3 regions were amplified from the RNA transcripts. The TCR CDR3 was subjected to a first round of RT-PCR using the HTBI primer set and the Qiagen OneStep RT-PCR kit. TCRdb passed the public sequencing reads through fastp at Q25 and MiXCR, retaining productive beta sequences. Merged by CDR3 protein, the rows form single entries marked with the most common genes and DNA. This sample comprises nearly 750,000 distinct CDR3 sequences, 35% of them detected only once. Roughly 31% of the sample goes to the ten largest clones. Sequences were obtained from blood. These receptors came from a woman aged 40 to 55 with Graves' hyperthyroidism.

This clonotype has more than one count but fewer than ten. The chain links TRBV5-8 to TRBJ1-4; a weak D match, TRBD1 (6 bases). V was trimmed by 3 bases and J by 5 bases, leaving 14 bases between them. Germline V gene sequence: CDR1 SGHTS, CDR2 YDEGEE. This CDR3 contains 15 residues. The CDR3 sequence is CASSSAGVTNEKLFF. Here the CDR3 DNA reads TGTGCCAGCAGCTCCGCAGGGGTGACCAATGAAAAACTGTTTTTT.

The rearrangement links TRBV6-5 to TRBJ1-5; D gene ambiguous. Trimming cost V 6 bases and J 5 bases, with 11 bases left between them. This CDR3 spans 13 amino acids. CDR1 and CDR2 from the germline V gene are MNHEY and SVGAGI. In nucleotides, the CDR3 is TGTGCCAGCAGCCGGAGGAGCGATCAGCCCCAGCATTTT. Its protein product is CASSRRSDQPQHF.

This clonotype was seen just once. The V gene is TRBV25-1, the J gene TRBJ2-7; the match to TRBD2 covers 7 bases. Germline trimming cut 8 bases from V and 7 bases from J; bases unmatched to any gene: 2. CDR1 is MGHDK, CDR2 SYGVNS, per germline. The CDR3 is made up of 10 amino acids. The chain's CDR3 is CASAGVEQYF. CDR3 nucleotide sequence: TGTGCCAGCGCGGGAGTGGAGCAGTACTTC.

This clonotype turned up a few times. This chain links TRBV6-5 with TRBJ1-2; 10 bases map to TRBD1. The CDR3 runs to 15 residues. V dropped 2 bases and J dropped 5; count of bases not matched to a gene: 5. Germline V gives CDR1 MNHEY, CDR2 SVGAGI. The CDR3: CASSYQDRGNYGYTF. The CDR3, as DNA: TGTGCCAGCAGTTACCAGGACAGGGGGAATTATGGCTACACCTTC.

The chain employs TRBV15 and TRBJ1-2; TRBD1 is a possible D gene (6 bases). The CDR3 contains 13 residues. Trimming removed 3 bases from V and 8 bases from J, with 13 bases in between. In germline, CDR1 is LNHNV, CDR2 YYDKDF (reference sequence). CDR3 nucleotide sequence: TGTGCCACCAGCAGCTTAGGGGGATGGGGCTACACCTTC. Protein: CATSSLGGWGYTF.

This clonotype was observed a few times. The J gene is TRBJ2-2, the V gene TRBV9; 13 bases fit TRBD2. Unmatched junction bases numbered 1, after V lost 0 bases and J lost 5 bases. Germline V gene lookup returns CDR1 SGDLS and CDR2 YYNGEE. The CDR3 consists of 16 residues. CDR3 DNA: TGTGCCAGCAGCGTAGGGACTAGCGGGAGTACCGGGGAGCTGTTTTTT. The encoded protein is CASSVGTSGSTGELFF.

For this clonotype: One base away lies a much larger clone, so this may be a sequencing read error. J is TRBJ1-4 and V is TRBV19; D unclear. The CDR3 covers 14 residues. Germline CDR1 LNHDA, CDR2 SQIVND (reference sequence). The V end was cut by 5 bases, the J end by 8 bases, with 15 bases between. CDR3 protein: CASSPTPGGEKLFF. CDR3 bases: TGTGCCAGTAGTCCGACACCGGGAGGAGAAAAACTGTTTTTT.

This clonotype occurred many times. V gene TRBV29-1 combines with J gene TRBJ1-1, with D unclear. V was clipped by 7 bases and J by 5 bases, with 17 bases between them. The CDR3 is 13 amino acids. Germline CDR1 is SQVTM and CDR2 is ANQGSEA. CDR3 bases: TGCAGCGCCGGCTGGCCCCAAGGTACTGAAGCTTTCTTT. Amino acids: CSAGWPQGTEAFF.

This clonotype was recorded many times. The chain combines TRBV5-5 with TRBJ2-2; D might be TRBD2 (5 bases). Trimming left V 5 bases short and J 0 bases short, with 11 bases between. The CDR3 has 15 residues. From germline, CDR1 is SGHKS and CDR2 YYEKEE (reference sequence). CDR3 sequence (DNA): TGTGCCAGCAGTCCCCTGACTACGAACACCGGGGAGCTGTTTTTT. It translates to CASSPLTTNTGELFF.

The V and J genes are TRBV6-6 and TRBJ1-1, with D uncertain. Per germline, CDR1 MNHNY and CDR2 SVGAGI (reference sequence). This CDR3 comprises 11 residues. Trimming left V 5 bases short and J 8 bases short, with 9 bases between. CDR3 region: CASSTRSEAFF. The CDR3 DNA reads TGTGCCAGCAGTACTCGGTCGGAAGCTTTCTTT.

Many counts were recorded for this clonotype. This rearrangement joins TRBV19 to TRBJ1-1, with D possibly matching TRBD1 (5 bases). The germline V gene has CDR1 LNHDA and CDR2 SQIVND (reference sequence). The ends were cut back, 3 bases at V and 0 bases at J, with 11 bases in the middle. The length of the CDR3 is 15 residues. The CDR3 region has the DNA TGTGCCAGTAGTATCTGGGGGACGATGAACACTGAAGCTTTCTTT. As protein: CASSIWGTMNTEAFF.

The rearrangement links TRBV12-3 or TRBV12-4 to TRBJ1-1, with D perhaps matching TRBD1 (5 bases). CDR3 length: 10 residues. The ends were cut back, 8 bases at V and 7 bases at J, with 8 bases in the middle. CDR3 bases: TGTGCCAGCGGGGGGGTTGAAGCTTTCTTT. Translating gives CASGGVEAFF.

The sample holds many counts of this clonotype. The V gene is TRBV12-3 or TRBV12-4, the J gene TRBJ1-5; 8 positions agree with TRBD1. With V trimmed by 6 bases and J by 9 bases, 7 bases remained unmatched. CDR3 length: 13 residues. CDR3 sequence reads: CASSLTGGRPQHF. Here the CDR3 DNA reads TGTGCCAGCAGCCTAACAGGGGGGAGGCCCCAGCATTTT.

The rearrangement links TRBV10-3 to TRBJ2-1, with TRBD2 matching 7 bases. CDR3 size: 17 residues. CDR1 is ENHRY and CDR2 is SYGVKD in the germline V gene. V was clipped by 2 bases and J by 5 bases; unmatched bases: 12. The CDR3, as DNA: TGTGCCATCAGTGAGCAAAGAGCGGGGCGAAAAGACAATGAGCAGTTCTTC. It specifies CAISEQRAGRKDNEQFF.

This clonotype was found many times. The chain has TRBV6-4 and TRBJ1-1; maybe TRBD1 (5 bases). This CDR3 comprises 13 residues. Germline V lookup: CDR1 MRHNA, CDR2 SNTAGT. Trimming pared 3 bases from V and 2 bases from J, leaving 7 bases between. The CDR3: CASSEGDNTEAFF. In DNA, the CDR3 is TGTGCCAGCAGTGAAGGGGACAACACTGAAGCTTTCTTT.

This clonotype was picked up many times. The V call is TRBV25-1, the J call TRBJ1-2; weak D call: TRBD1 (5 bases). The length of the CDR3 is 14 residues. V was cut by 1 base and J by 7 bases, with 13 bases left in between. Looked up from germline, CDR1 is MGHDK and CDR2 is SYGVNS. The CDR3 region is CASSELGVGTGYTF. The CDR3 DNA reads TGTGCCAGCAGTGAATTGGGGGTAGGGACTGGCTACACCTTC.

This clonotype was found many times. J is TRBJ2-6 and V is TRBV7-6; 9 nucleotides match TRBD2. Germline trimming cut 5 bases from V and 2 bases from J; bases unmatched to any gene: 10. Germline CDR1 is SGHVS and CDR2 is FNYEAQ. The length of the CDR3 is 18 residues. In DNA form, the CDR3 reads TGTGCCAGCAGCCCCCACTGGCGGGAGGGCCCTGGGGCCAACGTCCTGACTTTC. The encoded protein is CASSPHWREGPGANVLTF.

Notes on this clonotype: Given a much more abundant clone one base away, this may be a read error. V gene TRBV7-9 combines with J gene TRBJ1-1; D is ambiguous. Per germline, CDR1 SEHNR and CDR2 FQNEAQ (reference sequence). This CDR3 comprises 14 residues. The chain's CDR3 is CASSLETGHTEASF. The CDR3 DNA follows: TGTGCCAGCAGCTTAGAAACGGGCCACACTGAAGCTTCCTTT.

This clonotype has a count of ten or more. The chain carries TRBV29-1 and TRBJ2-5, with 9 bases that match TRBD1. Losses at the gene ends were 2 bases for V and 5 bases for J; bases not matched to a gene: 9. Germline-derived CDR1 and CDR2 are SQVTM and ANQGSEA. The CDR3 length is 15 residues. The CDR3 sequence: CSVETSGTGKETQYF. CDR3 in DNA: TGCAGCGTTGAAACCTCCGGGACAGGGAAGGAGACCCAGTACTTC.

This clonotype has a count of ten or more. Because the CDR3 is missing its conserved closing phenylalanine or tryptophan, this is likely a read error. It is unclear where the CDR3 begins or ends on the DNA, so no DNA is shown, and the CDR3 is as TCRdb lists it. V usage is TRBV2 and J usage is TRBJ2-5; the D segment call TRBD1 is taken from the table without a DNA check. Counting both end residues, the CDR3 totals 11 amino acids. Germline assignment: CDR1 SNHLY and CDR2 FYNNEI. The CDR3 spells CATGTGPWTGH.

This clonotype was detected many times. CDR3 DNA sequence: TGCAGCGTACGGGACGATAATGAAAAACTGTTTTTT. This sequence encodes CSVRDDNEKLFF. The chain uses TRBV29-1 and TRBJ1-4; D possibly corresponds to TRBD1 (5 bases). The CDR3 consists of 12 residues. Germline lookup yields CDR1 SQVTM and CDR2 ANQGSEA. Trimming pared 6 bases from V and 4 bases from J, leaving 9 bases between.